This T cell receptor (beta chain) was recovered during a study of cytomegalovirus exposure and HLA in healthy donors. Study summary: Roughly 80 million unique TCRs from HLA-typed donors made up an early data release. Findings and caveats of the study: For TCR beta chains, V- and J-gene trimming was later linked to a missense DCLRE1C variant. Researchers reported from a later analysis that most CMV-associated TCR beta chains appeared HLA-restricted. The authors considered a cluster of highly shared sequence variants likely to be a sequencing artifact.

Both 60 Vbeta primers and 13 Jbeta primers went into the PCR. Only in-frame clones appear in the TCRdb table, and some are missing; sequencing was by immunoSEQ multiplex PCR. The table lists around 200,000 clones, roughly four fifths of them singletons. Looked up from germline, CDR1 is SQVTM and CDR2 is ANQGSEA. There are 17 residues in the CDR3. With 3 bases removed from V and 3 bases from J, the gap between germline ends came to 22 bases. Concerning this clone: What it recognizes is unknown. The same CDR3 can be traced to other DNA sequences in this sample.

V and J are TRBV29-1 and TRBJ2-3; weak D call: TRBD1 (5 bases). The receptor comes from a woman aged 50 to 65 in good health and CMV-seropositive. The sample consisted of PBMCs. This chain's CDR3 is CSVDPPETVFLTDTQYF. In DNA, the CDR3 is TGCAGCGTTGACCCTCCTGAGACAGTCTTTCTAACAGATACGCAGTATTTT.